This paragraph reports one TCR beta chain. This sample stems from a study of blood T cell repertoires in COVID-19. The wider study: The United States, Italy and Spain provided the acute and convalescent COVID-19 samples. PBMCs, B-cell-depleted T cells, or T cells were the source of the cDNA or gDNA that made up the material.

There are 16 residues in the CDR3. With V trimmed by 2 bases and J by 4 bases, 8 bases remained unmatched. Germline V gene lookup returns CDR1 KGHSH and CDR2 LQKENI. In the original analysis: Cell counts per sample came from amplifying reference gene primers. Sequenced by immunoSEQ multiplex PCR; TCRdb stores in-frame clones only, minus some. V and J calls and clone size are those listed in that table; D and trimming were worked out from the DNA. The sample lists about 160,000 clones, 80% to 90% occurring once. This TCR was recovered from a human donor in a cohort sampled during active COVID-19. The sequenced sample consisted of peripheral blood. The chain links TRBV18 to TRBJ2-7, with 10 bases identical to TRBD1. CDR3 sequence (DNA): TGTGCCAGCTCACCAGGACCGGGACAGGGGCTTTACGAGCAGTACTTC. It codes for CASSPGPGQGLYEQYF.